Included here is one T cell receptor (beta chain) sequence, with context. A multiplex PCR was run with 60 Vbeta primers and 13 Jbeta primers. The assay was immunoSEQ multiplex PCR, and TCRdb's table has in-frame clones only and misses some. The sample includes about 160,000 clones, about four fifths seen only once; the top ten take 1%. Germline V gene lookup returns CDR1 SGHNT and CDR2 YYREEE (reference sequence). V was trimmed by 4 bases and J by 5 bases, leaving 15 bases between them. The CDR3 covers 15 residues. The sample belongs to a study of cytomegalovirus exposure and HLA in healthy donors. V usage is TRBV5-4 and J usage is TRBJ1-4; a weak D match, TRBD1 (5 bases). Sequencing input: PBMCs. The receptor comes from a woman in her forties or fifties in good health and CMV-seropositive. CDR3 amino acids: CASSVTSGGNEKLFF. Here the CDR3 DNA reads TGTGCCAGCAGCGTCACTTCGGGGGGGAATGAAAAACTGTTTTTT.